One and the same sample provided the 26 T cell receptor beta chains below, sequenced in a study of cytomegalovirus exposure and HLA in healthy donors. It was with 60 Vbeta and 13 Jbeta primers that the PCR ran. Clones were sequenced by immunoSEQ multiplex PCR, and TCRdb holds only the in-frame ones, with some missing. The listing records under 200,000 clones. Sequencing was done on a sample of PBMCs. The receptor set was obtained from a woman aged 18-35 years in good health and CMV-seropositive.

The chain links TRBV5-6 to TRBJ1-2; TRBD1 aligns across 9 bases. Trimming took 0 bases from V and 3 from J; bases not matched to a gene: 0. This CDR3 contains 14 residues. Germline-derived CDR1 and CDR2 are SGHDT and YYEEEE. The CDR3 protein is CASSLGDRDYGYTF. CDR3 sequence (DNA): TGTGCCAGCAGCTTGGGGGACAGGGACTATGGCTACACCTTC. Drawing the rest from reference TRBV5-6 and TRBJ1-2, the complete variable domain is DAGVTQSPTHLIKTRGQQVTLRCSPKSGHDTVSWYQQALGQGPQFIFQYYEEEERQRGNFPDRFSGHQFPNYSSELNVNALLLGDSALYLCASSLGDRDYGYTFGSGTRLTVV.

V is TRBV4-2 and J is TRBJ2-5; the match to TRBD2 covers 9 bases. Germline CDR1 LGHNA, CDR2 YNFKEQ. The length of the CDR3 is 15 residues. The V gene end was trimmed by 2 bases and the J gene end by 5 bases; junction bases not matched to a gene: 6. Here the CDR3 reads CASSQRSGGRETQYF. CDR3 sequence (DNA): TGTGCCAGCAGCCAACGTAGCGGGGGCCGGGAGACCCAGTACTTC.

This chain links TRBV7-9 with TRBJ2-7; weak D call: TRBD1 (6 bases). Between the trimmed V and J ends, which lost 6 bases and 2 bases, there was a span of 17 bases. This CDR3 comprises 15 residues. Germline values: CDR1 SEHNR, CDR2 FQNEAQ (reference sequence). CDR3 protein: CASSEDRKVPYEQYF. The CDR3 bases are TGTGCCAGCAGTGAGGACAGAAAGGTACCCTACGAGCAGTACTTC.

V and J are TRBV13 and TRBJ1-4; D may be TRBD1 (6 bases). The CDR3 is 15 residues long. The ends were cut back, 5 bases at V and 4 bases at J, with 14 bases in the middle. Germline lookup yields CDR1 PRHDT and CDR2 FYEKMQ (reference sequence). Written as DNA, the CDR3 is TGTGCCAGCAGCCCTACGACAGGAAATAATGAAAAACTGTTTTTT. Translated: CASSPTTGNNEKLFF.

The CDR3 here is CASSQSTSGAYNEQFF. The CDR3 DNA sequence: TGCGCCAGCAGCCAATCCACTAGCGGAGCCTACAATGAGCAGTTCTTC. The chain has TRBV5-1 and TRBJ2-1; 8 nucleotides agree with TRBD2. The CDR3 sequence is 16 residues long. Trimming at V came to 4 bases and at J to 2 bases, leaving 8 bases not matched to a gene. In germline, CDR1 is SGHRS, CDR2 YFSETQ.

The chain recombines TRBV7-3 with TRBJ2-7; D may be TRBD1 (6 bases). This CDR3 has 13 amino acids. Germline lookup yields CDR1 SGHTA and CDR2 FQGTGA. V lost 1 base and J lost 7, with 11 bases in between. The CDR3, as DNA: TGTGCCAGCAGCTTAATGGACAGCGCGGAGCAGTACTTC. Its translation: CASSLMDSAEQYF.

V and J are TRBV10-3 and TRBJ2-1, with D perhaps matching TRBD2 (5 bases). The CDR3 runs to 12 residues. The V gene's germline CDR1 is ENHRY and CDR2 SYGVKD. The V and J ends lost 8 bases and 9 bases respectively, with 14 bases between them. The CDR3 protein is CAILASRGEQFF. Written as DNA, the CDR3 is TGTGCCATCCTCGCCAGCCGGGGTGAGCAGTTCTTC.

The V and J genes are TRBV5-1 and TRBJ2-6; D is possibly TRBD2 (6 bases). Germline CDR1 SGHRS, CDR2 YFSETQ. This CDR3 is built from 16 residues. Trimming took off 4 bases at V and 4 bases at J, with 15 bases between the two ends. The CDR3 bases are TGCGCCAGCAGCCCCCCGGGAGTGACGGGGGCCAACGTCCTGACTTTC. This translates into CASSPPGVTGANVLTF.

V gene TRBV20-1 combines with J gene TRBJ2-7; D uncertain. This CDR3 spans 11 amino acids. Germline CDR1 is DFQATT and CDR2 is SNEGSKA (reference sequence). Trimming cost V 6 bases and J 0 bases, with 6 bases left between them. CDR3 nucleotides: TGCAGTGCCGCGGCCTCCTACGAGCAGTACTTC. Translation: CSAAASYEQYF.

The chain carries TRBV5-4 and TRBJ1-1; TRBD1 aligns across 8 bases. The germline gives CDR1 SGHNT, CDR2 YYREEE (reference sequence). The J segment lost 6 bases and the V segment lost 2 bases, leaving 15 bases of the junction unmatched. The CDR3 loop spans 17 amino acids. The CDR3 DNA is TGTGCCAGCAGCTTAGGACAGGGCGGGGGCCTCGTATCTGAAGCTTTCTTT. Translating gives CASSLGQGGGLVSEAFF.

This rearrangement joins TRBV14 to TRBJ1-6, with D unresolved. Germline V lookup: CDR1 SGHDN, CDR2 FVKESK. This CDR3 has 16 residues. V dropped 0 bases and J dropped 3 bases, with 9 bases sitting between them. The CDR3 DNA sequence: TGTGCCAGCAGCCAAGAGGAGGGCTTCTATAATTCACCCCTCCACTTT. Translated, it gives CASSQEEGFYNSPLHF. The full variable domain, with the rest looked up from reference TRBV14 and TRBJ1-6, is EAGVTQFPSHSVIEKGQTVTLRCDPISGHDNLYWYRRVMGKEIKFLLHFVKESKQDESGMPNNRFLAERTGGTYSTLKVQPAELEDSGVYFCASSQEEGFYNSPLHFGNGTRLTVT.

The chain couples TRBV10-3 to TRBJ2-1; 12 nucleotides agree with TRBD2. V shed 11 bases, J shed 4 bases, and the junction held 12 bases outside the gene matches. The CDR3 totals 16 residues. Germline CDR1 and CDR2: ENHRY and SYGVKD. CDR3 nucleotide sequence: TGTGCCGCCAAATCTAGCGGGGGGGCCTTATACAATGAGCAGTTCTTC. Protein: CAAKSSGGALYNEQFF.

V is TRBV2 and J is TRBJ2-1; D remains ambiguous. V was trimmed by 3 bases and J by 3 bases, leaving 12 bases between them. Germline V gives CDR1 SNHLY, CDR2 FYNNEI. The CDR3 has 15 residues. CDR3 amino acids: CASSDNFGGYNEQFF. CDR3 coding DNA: TGTGCCAGCAGTGATAATTTCGGTGGCTACAATGAGCAGTTCTTC.

CDR3 bases: TGCGCCAGCAGCTTCAGCACAGGTCAGAACACTGAAGCTTTCTTT. Protein sequence: CASSFSTGQNTEAFF. V gene TRBV5-1 combines with J gene TRBJ1-1; perhaps TRBD1 as D (5 bases). The CDR3 runs to 15 residues. Trimming took 2 bases from V and 1 from J, leaving 12 bases between them. Germline loops: CDR1 SGHRS, CDR2 YFSETQ.

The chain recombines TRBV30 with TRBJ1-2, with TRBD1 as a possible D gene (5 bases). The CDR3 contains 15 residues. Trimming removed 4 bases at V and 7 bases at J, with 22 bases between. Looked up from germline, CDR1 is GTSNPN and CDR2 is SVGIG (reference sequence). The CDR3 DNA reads TGTGCCTGGAACTCACGGGGGGGGTTAAGGGGTGGCTACACCTTC. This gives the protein CAWNSRGGLRGGYTF.

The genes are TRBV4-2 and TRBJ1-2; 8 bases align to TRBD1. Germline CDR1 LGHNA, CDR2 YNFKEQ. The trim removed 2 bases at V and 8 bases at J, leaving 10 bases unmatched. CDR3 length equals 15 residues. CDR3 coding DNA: TGTGCCAGCAGCCAATCGGACAGGGTTCGCGAGGGCTACACCTTC. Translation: CASSQSDRVREGYTF.

CDR3 bases: TGTGCCAGCAGCGTTAGACAGTGGAACTCTGGGGCCAACGTCCTGACTTTC. Residues: CASSVRQWNSGANVLTF. The chain has TRBV7-9 and TRBJ2-6; D possibly corresponds to TRBD1 (5 bases). V lost 5 bases and J lost 0, with 14 bases in between. Germline V lookup: CDR1 SEHNR, CDR2 FQNEAQ (reference sequence). This CDR3 spans 17 amino acids.

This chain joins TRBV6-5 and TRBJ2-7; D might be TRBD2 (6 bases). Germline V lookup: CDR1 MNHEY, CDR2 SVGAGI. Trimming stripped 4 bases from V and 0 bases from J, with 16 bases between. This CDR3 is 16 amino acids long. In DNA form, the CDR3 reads TGTGCCAGCAGTTCCACCGGGACTCGCGACTCCTACGAGCAGTACTTC. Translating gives CASSSTGTRDSYEQYF.

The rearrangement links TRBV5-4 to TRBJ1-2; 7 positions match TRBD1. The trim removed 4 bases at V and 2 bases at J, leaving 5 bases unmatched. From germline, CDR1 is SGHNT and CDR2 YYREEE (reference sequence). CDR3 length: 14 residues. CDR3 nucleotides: TGTGCCAGCAGCCCCCCGGGACAGAACTATGGCTACACCTTC. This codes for CASSPPGQNYGYTF.

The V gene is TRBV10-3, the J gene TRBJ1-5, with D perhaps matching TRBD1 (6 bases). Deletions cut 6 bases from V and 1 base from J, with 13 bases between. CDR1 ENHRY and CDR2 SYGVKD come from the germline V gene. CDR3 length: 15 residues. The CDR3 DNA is TGTGCCATCAGGAAGGACAGCTCAAGCAATCAGCCCCAGCATTTT. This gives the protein CAIRKDSSSNQPQHF.

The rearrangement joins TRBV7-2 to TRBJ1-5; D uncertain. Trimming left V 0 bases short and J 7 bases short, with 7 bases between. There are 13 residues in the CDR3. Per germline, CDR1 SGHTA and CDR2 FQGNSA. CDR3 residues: CASSLALGQPQHF. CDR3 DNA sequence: TGTGCCAGCAGCTTAGCGCTCGGGCAGCCCCAGCATTTT.

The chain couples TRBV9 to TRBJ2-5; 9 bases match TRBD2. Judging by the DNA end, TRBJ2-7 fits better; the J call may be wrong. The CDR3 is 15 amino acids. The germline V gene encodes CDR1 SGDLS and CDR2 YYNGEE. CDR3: CASSVGGGGAYEQYF. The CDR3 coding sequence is TGTGCCAGCAGCGTAGGTGGCGGGGGGGCCTACGAGCAGTACTTC.

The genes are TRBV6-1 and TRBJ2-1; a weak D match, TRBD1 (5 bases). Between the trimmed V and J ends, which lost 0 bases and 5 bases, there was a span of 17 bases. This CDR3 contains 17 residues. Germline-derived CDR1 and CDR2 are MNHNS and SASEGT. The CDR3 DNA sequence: TGTGCCAGCAGTGAAGCTGGGGCGGAAGGGGTGGACAATGAGCAGTTCTTC. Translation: CASSEAGAEGVDNEQFF.

CDR3 DNA sequence: TGTGCCACCAGCAGAGATAGACTAGCGGGCTACGAGCAGTACTTC. It translates to CATSRDRLAGYEQYF. The chain uses TRBV15 and TRBJ2-7; 10 nucleotides match TRBD2. CDR1 is LNHNV and CDR2 is YYDKDF in the germline V gene (reference sequence). The CDR3 length is 15 residues. After removal of 0 bases from V and 3 bases from J, the junction contained 2 bases not matched to a gene.

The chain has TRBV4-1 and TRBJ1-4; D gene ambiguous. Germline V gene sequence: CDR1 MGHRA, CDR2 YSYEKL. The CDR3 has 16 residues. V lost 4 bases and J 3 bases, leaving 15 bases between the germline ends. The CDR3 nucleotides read TGCGCCAGCAGCCTCGACCCGGGGTTGGCTAATGAAAAACTGTTTTTT. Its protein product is CASSLDPGLANEKLFF.

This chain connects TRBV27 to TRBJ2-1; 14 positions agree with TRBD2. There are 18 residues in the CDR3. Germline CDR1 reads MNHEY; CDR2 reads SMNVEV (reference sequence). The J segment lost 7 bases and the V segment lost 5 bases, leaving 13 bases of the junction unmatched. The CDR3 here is CASSPIAGTSGSFNEQFF. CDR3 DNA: TGTGCCAGCAGTCCAATTGCTGGGACTAGCGGGAGTTTTAATGAGCAGTTCTTC.